The 5 T cell receptor beta chains in this list originate from one sample, sequenced in a study of control samples from healthy donors and cancer patients. TCRdb keeps only in-frame clones here, not all; method: immunoSEQ multiplex PCR. The sample consists of about 110,000 clones, around 80% of them appearing once. The sequenced sample was blood. The receptor source for this set is a man younger than 30 in good health.

This chain connects TRBV5-4 to TRBJ2-2; 10 bases match TRBD2. Germline values: CDR1 SGHNT, CDR2 YYREEE (reference sequence). Trimming at V came to 4 bases and at J to 2 bases, leaving 5 bases not matched to a gene. The CDR3 runs 16 residues. The CDR3 sequence: CASSPIAGGNTGELFF. The CDR3 bases are TGTGCCAGCAGCCCTATAGCGGGGGGTAACACCGGGGAGCTGTTTTTT.

V and J are TRBV30 and TRBJ2-1, with D maybe TRBD2 (5 bases). Germline-derived CDR1 and CDR2 are GTSNPN and SVGIG (reference sequence). This CDR3 region has 12 residues. V lost 6 bases and J 3 bases, leaving 9 bases between the germline ends. CDR3 protein: CACLRGYNEQFF. Here the CDR3 DNA reads TGTGCCTGCCTTCGGGGCTACAATGAGCAGTTCTTC.

The chain recombines TRBV5-6 with TRBJ1-1; 11 nucleotides line up with TRBD1. Germline assignment: CDR1 SGHDT and CDR2 YYEEEE. The CDR3 extends over 15 amino acids. J gave up 8 bases and V 4 bases, and 10 bases lay outside the gene matches. In DNA form, the CDR3 reads TGTGCCAGCAGCATATCCGGGACAGGGGGTCACGAAGCTTTCTTT. Amino acid sequence: CASSISGTGGHEAFF.

The chain has TRBV5-1 and TRBJ2-2; D unresolved. The ends were cut back, 1 base at V and 6 bases at J, with 22 bases in the middle. The CDR3 extends over 18 amino acids. Germline CDR1 reads SGHRS; CDR2 reads YFSETQ. CDR3 nucleotides: TGCGCCAGCAGCTTGAAGCCTTGGATTAGTGGTTTTTCCGGGGAGCTGTTTTTT. Protein: CASSLKPWISGFSGELFF.

The chain has TRBV5-4 and TRBJ2-5; 9 bases fit TRBD2. The CDR3 runs 16 residues. The V gene end was trimmed by 0 bases and the J gene end by 2 bases; junction bases not matched to a gene: 5. The germline gives CDR1 SGHNT, CDR2 YYREEE (reference sequence). CDR3 residues: CASSLATSGYQETQYF. For the CDR3, the DNA is TGTGCCAGCAGCTTGGCGACTAGCGGTTATCAAGAGACCCAGTACTTC.